This T cell receptor (beta chain) stems from a study of OX40 agonist ivuxolimab in advanced cancers. In terms of the full investigation: The costimulatory receptor OX40 (CD134) was targeted by ivuxolimab, a fully human IgG2 agonistic monoclonal antibody. Intravenous ivuxolimab was administered to patients every 2 weeks at six dose levels: 0.01, 0.1, 0.3, 1.5, 3 and 10 mg/kg. Of the 50 or so patients in dose escalation, about 19 had hepatocellular carcinoma, some 15 had melanoma, 9 had renal cell carcinoma and 9 had head and neck cancer. A male proportion of 82.7% and a mean age of 60 years, ranging from about 23 to 90, were recorded for the dose-escalation cohort. Prior anti-PD-1, anti-PD-L1 or anti-CTLA-4 therapy was permitted, and checkpoint inhibitors had been received by 30% to 40% of dose-escalation patients. Partial responses occurred in three dose-escalation patients, of whom one had hepatocellular carcinoma and two had cutaneous melanoma. The point of sequencing TCRbeta in the periphery was to test whether ivuxolimab changed TCR sequence diversity and drove clonal T-cell expansion. The paper describes the monotherapy dose-escalation part (N of about 54 patients) of the phase I trial of ivuxolimab.

For sequencing of the TCRbeta CDR3 region, genomic DNA was extracted from the sorted cells. The immunoSEQ Assay was used to sequence the TCRbeta CDR3 regions. Here the immuneACCESS table is served through TCRdb, limited to in-frame sequences with V and J called. Missing clones are a known gap in these copies; in checked studies unresolved V genes cover under half, and the rest lacks a known reason. This sample has about 67,000 clones in its table, and around 87% of those were observed once. 3.5% to 5% of the sample belongs to the ten largest clones. The trial excluded patients who had a history of autoimmune disease or who were on systemic immunosuppression. Peripheral blood for TCR sequencing was drawn from every dose cohort at baseline, at cycle 4 day 1 and at cycle 7 day 1. The samples were taken from a phase I, first-in-human, multicenter, open-label dose-escalation trial of ivuxolimab. Adults with locally advanced or metastatic melanoma, renal cell, hepatocellular, or head and neck squamous cell carcinoma were enrolled in the trial. Before TCR sequencing, CD4+ T cells and CD8+ T cells were sorted from peripheral blood as separate populations.

Points on this clone: What this receptor recognizes is not known. No per-base quality is available; no much larger clone lies one base away.

Overall study results and their limits: At doses from 0.1 to 3.0 mg/kg, clonal expansion was seen in both CD4+ and CD8+ blood T cells between baseline and week 6. Antigen specificity was not determined for the clonally expanded peripheral T cells. After ivuxolimab, CD8+ T cells had more expanded clones than CD4+ T cells on average. Low levels of normalized T-cell clonal expansion were also seen in some nonresponding patients. In partial responders in the 0.1-3.0 mg/kg groups, normalized peripheral clonal expansion was found to be among the lowest, especially among CD8+ T cells.

Germline trimming amounts to 0 bases on V and 0 bases on J, with 4 as the count of junction bases outside the gene matches. From the germline V gene, CDR1 is SGHTA and CDR2 is FQGNSA. The CDR3 numbers 18 residues from cysteine through phenylalanine. Kept here is only the CDR3 DNA, which spans 54 bases and is read in frame from base 1. The specimen comprised CD4+ or CD8+ T cells sorted from blood, sampled in a trial of the OX40 agonist ivuxolimab. This sequence was found in an adult with an advanced solid tumor such as melanoma, head and neck, liver or kidney cancer. The V and J genes are TRBV7-2 and TRBJ2-3, with 12 bases matching TRBD2. The CDR3 is CASSLAQLAGGSTDTQYF. The DNA reads as follows: TGTGCCAGCAGCTTAGCCCAACTAGCGGGGGGAAGCACAGATACGCAGTATTTT. This CDR3, with the reference TRBV7-2 and TRBJ2-3 proteins standing in past its ends, gives the full variable domain GAGVSQSPSNKVTEKGKDVELRCDPISGHTALYWYRQSLGQGLEFLIYFQGNSAPDKSGLPSDRFSAERTGGSVSTLTIQRTQQEDSAVYLCASSLAQLAGGSTDTQYFGPGTRLTVL.